Given below is one T cell receptor beta chain in context. These data are taken from a study of sequential checkpoint blockade in melanoma. Data came from immunoSEQ multiplex PCR; TCRdb stores just in-frame clones and leaves some out. The sample yields approximately 31,000 clones, 75% to 90% seen once. Treatment denoted: randomized to nivolumab then ipilimumab (arm A) or the reverse (arm B). Patients had received no earlier DNA-damaging chemotherapy. Live CD3+CD8+ CD19− CD56− cells were sorted from PBMCs. The CDR3 extends over 15 amino acids. The germline CDR1 and CDR2 sequences are LGHNA and YNFKEQ. V usage is TRBV4-2 and J usage is TRBJ2-5; the match to TRBD2 covers 11 bases. The J call is doubtful: the DNA matches TRBJ2-7 better. The sequence was collected from a human donor with melanoma. The starting material was CD8+ T cells sorted from blood (inferred from file names), obtained from a patient given nivolumab and ipilimumab in sequence. CDR3 loop: CASSQGLAGTYEQYF. The CDR3 nucleotides read TGTGCCAGCAGCCAAGGACTAGCGGGAACCTACGAGCAGTACTTC.